This TCR beta chain was captured by sequencing in a study of OX40 agonist ivuxolimab in advanced cancers. For the study at large: From about 20 to 80 years was the age range, with a mean of roughly 64 years, and over 80% were male.

For this clone: An end of the junction does not agree with germline; a read error may underlie this.

Data came from immunoSEQ multiplex PCR; TCRdb stores just in-frame clones and leaves some out. The sample lists around 20,000 clones, less than 90% seen once, with 30% to 35% in the top ten. This CDR3 region has 14 residues. The V gene's germline CDR1 is SGHRS and CDR2 YFSETQ. The receptor was isolated from an adult with an advanced solid tumor such as melanoma, head and neck, liver or kidney cancer. This chain connects TRBV5-1 to TRBJ2-5; D is undetermined. The DNA end is more similar to TRBJ2-7, so the J call may be wrong. This specimen was CD4+ or CD8+ T cells sorted from blood, taken in a trial of the OX40 agonist ivuxolimab. The CDR3 nucleotides read TGCGCCAGCAGCTTTCTAGGGTTATCCTCCGAGCAGTACTTC. This translates into CASSFLGLSSEQYF.